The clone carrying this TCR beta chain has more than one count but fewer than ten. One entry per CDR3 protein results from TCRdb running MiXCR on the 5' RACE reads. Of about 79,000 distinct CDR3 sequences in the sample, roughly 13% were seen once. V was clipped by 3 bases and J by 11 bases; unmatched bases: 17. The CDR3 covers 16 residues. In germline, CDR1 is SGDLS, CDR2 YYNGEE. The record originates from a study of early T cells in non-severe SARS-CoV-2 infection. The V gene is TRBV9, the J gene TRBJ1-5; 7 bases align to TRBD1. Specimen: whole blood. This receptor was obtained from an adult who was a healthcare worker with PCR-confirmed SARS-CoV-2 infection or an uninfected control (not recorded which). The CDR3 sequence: CASSAGPGQSFRAQHF. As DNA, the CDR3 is TGTGCCAGCAGCGCCGGACCGGGACAGTCTTTTAGGGCCCAGCATTTT.